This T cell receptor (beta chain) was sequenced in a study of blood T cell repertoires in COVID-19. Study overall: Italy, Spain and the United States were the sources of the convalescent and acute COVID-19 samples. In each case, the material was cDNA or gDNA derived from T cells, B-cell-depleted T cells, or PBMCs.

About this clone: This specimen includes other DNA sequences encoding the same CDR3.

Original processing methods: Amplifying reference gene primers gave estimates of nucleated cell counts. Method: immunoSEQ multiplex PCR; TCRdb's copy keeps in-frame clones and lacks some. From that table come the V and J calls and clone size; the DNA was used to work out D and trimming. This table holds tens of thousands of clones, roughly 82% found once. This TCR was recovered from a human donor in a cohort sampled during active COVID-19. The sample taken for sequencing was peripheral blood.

CDR3: CASSLEGTSGAYEQYF. The CDR3 nucleotides are TGTGCCAGCAGCTTAGAAGGGACTAGCGGGGCCTACGAGCAGTACTTC. The genes are TRBV7-2 and TRBJ2-7, with 13 nucleotides matching TRBD2. The CDR3 totals 16 residues. Germline V lookup: CDR1 SGHTA, CDR2 FQGNSA. V was clipped by 1 base and J by 2 bases; unmatched bases: 2.